Presented here are 19 T cell receptor beta chains from one specimen sequenced in a study of OX40 agonist ivuxolimab in advanced cancers. Sequenced by immunoSEQ multiplex PCR; TCRdb stores in-frame clones only, minus some. The sample contains tens of thousands of clones, 75% to 90% of which appear only once. The source was CD4+ or CD8+ T cells sorted from blood, collected in a trial of the OX40 agonist ivuxolimab. The receptors come from an adult with an advanced solid tumor such as melanoma, head and neck, liver or kidney cancer.

This clone was seen just once. This chain links TRBV7-2 with TRBJ2-3; 16 bases are shared with TRBD2. CDR1 is SGHTA, CDR2 FQGNSA, per germline. The CDR3 totals 16 residues. V shed 5 bases and J 5 bases; nucleotides not matched to a gene: 4. The CDR3 DNA reads as TGTGCCAGCAGCGGGGGACTAGCGGGAGGGGTAGATACGCAGTATTTT. Translating gives CASSGGLAGGVDTQYF.

The chain is built from TRBV5-6 and TRBJ2-7, with D tentatively TRBD1 or TRBD2 (6 bases each). The CDR3 runs to 16 residues. V was trimmed by 6 bases and J by 4 bases, leaving 23 bases between them. The germline V gene encodes CDR1 SGHDT and CDR2 YYEEEE. This CDR3 reads CASIPKWSRGRYEQYF. CDR3 in DNA: TGTGCCAGCATCCCAAAGTGGAGCCGGGGGCGGTACGAGCAGTACTTC.

This chain links TRBV16 with TRBJ2-7; possibly TRBD1 or TRBD2 for D (5 bases each). This CDR3 is built from 13 residues. Germline V lookup: CDR1 KGHSY, CDR2 FQNENV. The V end lost 4 bases, the J end lost 4 bases, and 11 bases lay between the germline ends. Here the CDR3 reads CASSRRDGYEQYF. DNA for the CDR3: TGTGCCAGCAGCCGTCGGGACGGTTACGAGCAGTACTTC.

The gene calls are TRBV5-4 and TRBJ2-3; maybe TRBD2 (5 bases). This CDR3 contains 15 residues. Per the germline V gene, CDR1 is SGHNT and CDR2 is YYREEE (reference sequence). Trimming removed 5 bases from V and 1 base from J, with 14 bases in between. The CDR3 DNA reads as TGTGCCAGCAGACCCGACGGGATCCGCACAGATACGCAGTATTTT. Residues: CASRPDGIRTDTQYF.

The chain uses TRBV6-1 and TRBJ2-3; 8 bases match TRBD1. Germline trimming cut 4 bases from V and 8 bases from J; bases unmatched to any gene: 11. Germline CDR1 MNHNS, CDR2 SASEGT. The CDR3 has 15 amino acids. The CDR3 protein is CASSGPGQAVGTQYF. In DNA form, the CDR3 reads TGTGCCAGCAGTGGACCGGGACAGGCAGTAGGTACGCAGTATTTT.

This chain connects TRBV5-5 to TRBJ1-1; 9 bases line up with TRBD1. The germline V gene has CDR1 SGHKS and CDR2 YYEKEE (reference sequence). The CDR3 is 14 residues long. V dropped 4 bases and J dropped 7; count of bases not matched to a gene: 8. The CDR3 loop is CASSQRQGGHEAFF. The CDR3 DNA reads TGTGCCAGCAGCCAAAGACAGGGGGGACATGAAGCTTTCTTT.

The chain joins TRBV5-1 to TRBJ2-1; D is unresolved. V was shortened by 1 base and J by 0 bases, with 5 bases between the two germline ends. This CDR3 has 14 residues. Germline V lookup: CDR1 SGHRS, CDR2 YFSETQ. The CDR3 spells CASSLTRSYNEQFF. The CDR3 DNA sequence: TGCGCCAGCAGCTTGACCCGCTCCTACAATGAGCAGTTCTTC.

The chain is built from TRBV4-2 and TRBJ2-5, with D perhaps being TRBD1 or TRBD2 (5 bases each). The CDR3 has 15 residues. Trimming cost V 4 bases and J 7 bases, with 19 bases left between them. Germline V gene sequence: CDR1 LGHNA, CDR2 YNFKEQ. The CDR3 DNA reads TGTGCCAGCAGCCTAGGGGTGGACGGGGCTGGGACCCAGTACTTC. This codes for CASSLGVDGAGTQYF.

The CDR3 DNA is TGCGCCAGCAGTGAGGAGAGCGGGAGCTCCTACAATGAGCAGTTCTTC. It translates to CASSEESGSSYNEQFF. The chain links TRBV10-1 to TRBJ2-1; the match to TRBD2 covers 8 bases. V was pared by 2 bases and J by 0 bases, with 3 bases of the junction left unmatched. The CDR3 totals 16 residues. The germline V gene encodes CDR1 WNHNN and CDR2 SYGVQD (reference sequence).

The chain links TRBV5-1 to TRBJ2-1; D is uncertain. The length of the CDR3 is 15 residues. Between the trimmed V and J ends, which lost 0 bases and 4 bases, there was a span of 11 bases. CDR1 SGHRS and CDR2 YFSETQ come from the germline V gene. Written as DNA, the CDR3 is TGCGCCAGCAGCTTGGCCACAGAGCGATACAATGAGCAGTTCTTC. Its translation is CASSLATERYNEQFF.

The chain employs TRBV7-2 and TRBJ2-5; unclear D gene. Trimming pared 2 bases from V and 1 base from J, leaving 8 bases between. From germline, CDR1 is SGHTA and CDR2 FQGNSA. The CDR3 contains 14 residues. CDR3 protein: CASSLRLRQETQYF. In DNA, the CDR3 is TGTGCCAGCAGCTTAAGGCTCCGCCAAGAGACCCAGTACTTC.

V usage is TRBV19 and J usage is TRBJ2-2; D is unclear. Per germline, CDR1 LNHDA and CDR2 SQIVND (reference sequence). Trimming stripped 4 bases from V and 1 base from J, with 7 bases between. The CDR3 covers 14 residues. CDR3 DNA sequence: TGTGCCAGTAGTACACAGTTGAACACCGGGGAGCTGTTTTTT. Encoded protein: CASSTQLNTGELFF.

This chain connects TRBV5-6 to TRBJ1-5; 7 bases agree with TRBD1. With 4 bases clipped from V and 0 bases from J, the junction kept 4 bases outside the gene matches. This CDR3 region has 15 residues. The germline V gene has CDR1 SGHDT and CDR2 YYEEEE. CDR3 amino acids: CASSQQGNSNQPQHF. The CDR3, as DNA: TGTGCCAGCAGCCAACAGGGGAATAGCAATCAGCCCCAGCATTTT.

The gene calls are TRBV11-3 and TRBJ2-1; no clear D. Per the germline V gene, CDR1 is SGHNT and CDR2 is YENEEA. V shed 1 base and J shed 1 base, with 8 bases lying between them. The CDR3 totals 15 residues. CDR3 bases: TGTGCCAGCAGCTTAGGTCGCGGTTCCTACAATGAGCAGTTCTTC. The encoded protein is CASSLGRGSYNEQFF.

This clone was counted only a few times. The CDR3 coding sequence is TGTGCCAGCAGCTTAGTGCGGGGGGACACCGGGGAGCTGTTTTTT. Protein product: CASSLVRGDTGELFF. The chain joins TRBV11-2 to TRBJ2-2; TRBD2 matches 8 bases. V was pared by 1 base and J by 3 bases, with 1 base of the junction left unmatched. The CDR3 consists of 15 residues. Germline assignment: CDR1 SGHAT and CDR2 FQNNGV.

The chain's CDR3 is CASRGQGGSSPLHF. The DNA for the CDR3 is TGTGCCAGCAGGGGGCAGGGGGGGAGTTCACCCCTCCACTTT. The gene calls are TRBV6-5 and TRBJ1-6; 7 bases align to TRBD1. J gave up 9 bases and V 6 bases, and 8 bases lay outside the gene matches. Germline-derived CDR1 and CDR2 are MNHEY and SVGAGI. The CDR3 is 14 amino acids.

V usage is TRBV28 and J usage is TRBJ2-2, with unresolved D. Trimming took 3 bases from V and 6 from J, leaving 17 bases between them. The CDR3 consists of 16 residues. CDR1 MDHEN and CDR2 SYDVKM come from the germline V gene. CDR3 residues: CASSFRSLSRAGELFF. As DNA, the CDR3 is TGTGCCAGCAGTTTCAGGAGTCTCAGCCGGGCCGGGGAGCTGTTTTTT. The full variable domain, in which reference TRBV28 and TRBJ2-2 provide the parts outside the CDR3, is DVKVTQSSRYLVKRTGEKVFLECVQDMDHENMFWYRQDPGLGLRLIYFSYDVKMKEKGDIPEGYSVSREKKERFSLILESASTNQTSMYLCASSFRSLSRAGELFFGEGSRLTVL.

DNA of the CDR3: TGTGCCAGCAGCAACGCGCCCGGGACTAACTATGGCTACACCTTC. The encoded protein is CASSNAPGTNYGYTF. The V and J genes are TRBV5-4 and TRBJ1-2, with D unresolved. CDR1 and CDR2 from the germline V gene are SGHNT and YYREEE (reference sequence). CDR3 length: 15 amino acids. The V and J ends lost 4 bases and 0 bases respectively, with 13 bases between them.

This chain connects TRBV7-2 to TRBJ1-2; D not resolved. Trimming took off 5 bases at V and 6 bases at J, with 7 bases between the two ends. There are 11 residues in the CDR3. Per germline, CDR1 SGHTA and CDR2 FQGNSA. The CDR3 nucleotides read TGTGCCAGCAGCCCGCGAGATGGCTACACCTTC. This gives the protein CASSPRDGYTF.